This paragraph covers one T cell receptor (beta chain) sequence. The germline V gene has CDR1 SGHTA and CDR2 FQGNSA. Trimming took 1 base from V and 15 from J, leaving 13 bases between them. The CDR3 sequence is 12 residues long. This sample was taken from a study of technical replicates of blood from a few donors. The method was immunoSEQ multiplex PCR; TCRdb's version includes in-frame clones alone and lacks a portion of them. The sample contains approximately 92,000 clones, about 95% of which appear only once. Sequenced sample: T cells isolated from PBMCs. This clonotype originated in a human donor in good health. The rearrangement links TRBV7-2 to TRBJ2-4, with D unresolved. CDR3 sequence reads: CASSLDQSPLYF. In DNA, the CDR3 is TGTGCCAGCAGCTTAGATCAGTCCCCTCTGTACTTC.